These T cell receptor beta chains were read from a single sample in a study of shared clonotypes between healthy human individuals. Repertoires were generated with immunoSEQ multiplex PCR, while TCRdb's copy carries only in-frame clones and drops some. The sample shows over 150,000 clones, over 50% of them seen only once. Material for sequencing was memory CD4+ T cells sorted from blood. The receptor set was obtained from a young man in good health. CDR3s include the opening cysteine and the closing phenylalanine or tryptophan. The D gene is left open where the match is weak. Clone size is given for some rows only: seen once, a few or many times, or a class if the clone is expanded.

v_gene	abundance	j_gene	d_gene	CDR3aa	CDR3nt
TRBV28	many	TRBJ1-5	NA	CASSFGQRHQPQHF	TGTGCCAGCAGTTTCGGGCAGAGACATCAGCCCCAGCATTTT
TRBV5-8	NA	TRBJ1-1	NA	CASSSNQGTGNTEAFF	TGTGCCAGCAGTAGTAACCAGGGCACAGGGAACACTGAAGCTTTCTTT
TRBV10-2	NA	TRBJ2-5	NA	CASGGPGAVGNQETQYF	TGCGCCAGCGGGGGGCCGGGAGCCGTCGGAAACCAAGAGACCCAGTACTTC
TRBV19	NA	TRBJ2-5	NA	CATIDGGPQETQYF	TGTGCCACCATTGATGGAGGGCCCCAAGAGACCCAGTACTTC
TRBV18	NA	TRBJ2-1	TRBD2	CASSQTGTSGSSGEQFF	TGTGCCAGCTCACAAACCGGGACTAGCGGGAGTAGCGGTGAGCAGTTCTTC
TRBV28	NA	TRBJ2-2	NA	CASTTQNTGELFF	TGTGCCAGCACCACACAGAACACCGGGGAGCTGTTTTTT
TRBV2	NA	TRBJ2-1	TRBD2	CASRRAGGSSYNEQFF	TGTGCCAGCCGCCGTGCGGGAGGAAGCTCCTACAATGAGCAGTTCTTC
TRBV7-2	NA	TRBJ1-1	NA	CASTSVGGLGEAFF	TGTGCCAGCACCTCCGTTGGCGGTCTAGGGGAAGCTTTCTTT
TRBV7-2	NA	TRBJ2-7	NA	CASSLAQGYGYEQYF	TGTGCCAGCAGCTTAGCCCAGGGTTATGGGTACGAGCAGTACTTC
TRBV6-1	NA	TRBJ1-5	TRBD1	CASSGQGQPQHF	TGTGCCAGCAGTGGACAGGGTCAGCCCCAGCATTTT
TRBV12-2	NA	TRBJ2-3	NA	CASRPRLAGDTDTQYF	TGTGCAAGTCGCCCAAGACTAGCGGGAGACACAGATACGCAGTATTTT
TRBV7-9	NA	TRBJ2-5	NA	CASSLIAGTQYF	TGTGCCAGCAGCTTAATTGCCGGGACCCAGTACTTC
TRBV4-1	once	TRBJ2-1	NA	CASSQDYYNEQFF	TGCGCCAGCAGCCAAGACTACTACAATGAGCAGTTCTTC
TRBV27	NA	TRBJ2-2	TRBD1	CASSSEFRTGVSFGELFF	TGTGCCAGCAGTTCCGAATTTCGGACAGGGGTCAGTTTCGGGGAGCTGTTTTTT
TRBV5-4	NA	TRBJ2-5	TRBD2	CASSPSGGTETQYF	TGTGCCAGCAGCCCCTCGGGGGGAACAGAGACCCAGTACTTC
TRBV9	NA	TRBJ1-2	NA	CASSLDVSSNYGYTF	TGTGCCAGCAGCTTAGATGTAAGCAGCAACTATGGCTACACCTTC
TRBV7-6	NA	TRBJ2-5	NA	CASSFTRGETQYF	TGTGCCAGCAGCTTTACCAGGGGAGAGACCCAGTACTTC
TRBV30	NA	TRBJ1-5	NA	CAWSVPGQWNQPQHF	TGTGCCTGGAGTGTACCCGGACAGTGGAATCAGCCCCAGCATTTT
TRBV18	NA	TRBJ1-2	TRBD1	CASSRQGVDYGYTF	TGTGCCAGCTCACGACAGGGGGTGGACTATGGCTACACCTTC
TRBV5-1	NA	TRBJ2-7	NA	CASSPPRAGGGGYEQYF	TGCGCCAGCAGCCCCCCCAGGGCCGGTGGAGGGGGTTACGAGCAGTACTTC
TRBV5-1	many	TRBJ2-5	TRBD2	CASSLGLAGALQETQYF	TGCGCCAGCAGCTTGGGTCTAGCGGGGGCCCTGCAAGAGACCCAGTACTTC
TRBV2	NA	TRBJ2-1	NA	CASSGSSFYNEQFF	TGTGCCAGCAGTGGGTCTAGTTTCTACAATGAGCAGTTCTTC
TRBV23-1	NA	TRBJ2-1	TRBD1	CASRRTGRANEQFF	TGCGCCAGCAGGCGGACAGGCCGGGCCAATGAGCAGTTCTTC
TRBV28	NA	TRBJ2-7	TRBD2	CASSLYGTSGYEQYF	TGTGCCAGCAGTTTATATGGGACTAGCGGTTACGAGCAGTACTTC
TRBV5-6	NA	TRBJ2-7	TRBD1	CASSFFAPGQSSYEQYF	TGTGCCAGCAGCTTTTTCGCGCCGGGACAGAGCTCCTACGAGCAGTACTTC
TRBV5-1	NA	TRBJ2-3	TRBD2	CASSPDPGLAGGAQYF	TGCGCCAGCAGCCCCGACCCGGGACTAGCGGGCGGGGCGCAGTATTTT
TRBV19	NA	TRBJ2-7	NA	CASSPQGGLEQYF	TGTGCCAGTAGCCCTCAGGGTGGCCTCGAGCAGTACTTC
TRBV30	NA	TRBJ1-3	TRBD1	CAWSYGTGVGNTIYF	TGTGCCTGGAGTTATGGGACAGGGGTTGGAAACACCATATATTTT
TRBV15	NA	TRBJ2-1	NA	CATSRPRDEQFF	TGTGCCACCAGCAGACCTAGAGATGAGCAGTTCTTC
TRBV28	NA	TRBJ2-7	NA	CASTEEQVPYEQYF	TGTGCCAGCACCGAGGAACAGGTGCCCTACGAGCAGTACTTC
TRBV5-1	NA	TRBJ2-3	TRBD1	CASSPTGGADTQYF	TGCGCCAGCAGCCCTACAGGGGGTGCAGATACGCAGTATTTT
TRBV6-1	NA	TRBJ2-7	TRBD2	CASSGTSGGAYEQYF	TGTGCCAGCAGTGGAACTAGCGGGGGGGCCTACGAGCAGTACTTC
TRBV5-1	few	TRBJ1-1	NA	CASSRTAQGTEAFF	TGCGCCAGCAGCCGAACAGCGCAGGGCACTGAAGCTTTCTTT
TRBV19	NA	TRBJ2-1	NA	CASSITPAGVGNEQFF	TGTGCCAGTAGTATAACCCCCGCAGGGGTGGGCAATGAGCAGTTCTTC
TRBV28	NA	TRBJ1-2	NA	CASSLSGPGSYGYTF	TGTGCCAGCAGTTTATCTGGACCCGGGAGCTATGGCTACACCTTC
TRBV2	NA	TRBJ2-3	TRBD2	CASRNLAGGPGQYF	TGTGCCAGCAGGAACCTAGCGGGAGGGCCCGGGCAGTATTTT
TRBV7-2	NA	TRBJ2-3	NA	CASSSLQGNTQYF	TGTGCCAGCAGCTCCCTCCAAGGGAATACGCAGTATTTT
TRBV6-1	NA	TRBJ1-2	TRBD1	CASRATGVEIYGYTF	TGTGCCAGCAGAGCAACAGGGGTCGAAATCTATGGCTACACCTTC
TRBV29-1	few	TRBJ2-7	TRBD2	CSAGAPGLVVGEQYF	TGCAGCGCTGGAGCCCCGGGACTAGTGGTCGGCGAGCAGTACTTC
TRBV6-1	once	TRBJ2-3	TRBD2	CASSEPGRARTDTQYF	TGTGCCAGCAGTGAGCCCGGGAGGGCACGGACAGATACGCAGTATTTT